This TCR beta chain emerged from a study of molecular identifiers for immune sequencing clone quantification. Looked up from germline, CDR1 is GTSNPN and CDR2 is SVGIG (reference sequence). The CDR3 runs to 13 residues. The junction had 5 bases not matched to a gene; V was cut back by 5 bases and J by 6 bases. TCRdb processed the PCR reads anew with MiXCR; each CDR3 protein has one entry. The sample consists of about 640,000 distinct CDR3 sequences, less than 20% of them appearing once. This rearrangement joins TRBV30 to TRBJ1-5; 9 positions match TRBD1. The sequenced material came from naive CD8+ T cells from blood, with Jurkat cell RNA spiked in. Described subset: FACS-sorted CD8+CD4-CCR7+CD45RA+ naive T cells. This TCR was sampled from a human donor in good health. Some libraries in this study had Jurkat cell RNA spiked in. The CDR3 DNA follows: TGTGCCTGGGGGGGACAGGGTGGTCAGCCCCAGCATTTT. Translation: CAWGGQGGQPQHF.